A single sample is the source of the 23 T cell receptor beta chains below, sequenced in a study of neurological immune-mediated disorders. TCRdb reanalysed the 5' RACE reads using MiXCR and keeps one entry per CDR3 protein. Of about 28,000 distinct CDR3 sequences detected, around 10% appear once; the ten largest clones hold approximately 6%. Sequencing was carried out using PBMCs. The receptors originated from an older woman in good health.

This clonotype was seen at least ten times. The chain has TRBV20-1 and TRBJ1-1, with D possibly TRBD1 on 5 matching bases. V was shortened by 3 bases and J by 8 bases, with 19 bases between the two germline ends. CDR3 length: 14 amino acids. Germline V gives CDR1 DFQATT, CDR2 SNEGSKA (reference sequence). The DNA for the CDR3 is TGCAGTGCTAGTTCTGCGGGGCGAAGATCCGAAGCTTTCTTT. This gives the protein CSASSAGRRSEAFF.

This clonotype occurred many times. The genes are TRBV7-2 and TRBJ2-1; 9 positions agree with TRBD2. CDR1 and CDR2 (germline): SGHTA, FQGNSA. J lost 6 bases, V lost 1 base, and 7 bases had no gene match. This CDR3 contains 16 residues. This CDR3 reads CASSLVPSRGGNEQFF. The CDR3 DNA follows: TGTGCCAGCAGCTTAGTACCCTCGCGGGGGGGCAATGAGCAGTTCTTC.

This clonotype was picked up many times. This chain links TRBV12-3 or TRBV12-4 with TRBJ2-3, with 8 positions matching TRBD1. The CDR3 totals 14 residues. The junction had 3 bases not matched to a gene; V was cut back by 5 bases and J by 2 bases. CDR3 amino acids: CASSRTGITDTQYF. The CDR3 nucleotides read TGTGCCAGCAGTCGGACAGGGATCACAGATACGCAGTATTTT.

This clonotype is medium-sized by share. The J gene is TRBJ2-4, the V gene TRBV20-1; unclear D gene. Trimming shortened V by 3 bases and J by 0 bases, and 9 bases separated the two germline ends. This CDR3 contains 14 residues. The germline CDR1 and CDR2 sequences are DFQATT and SNEGSKA (reference sequence). Written as DNA, the CDR3 is TGCAGTGCTAGTCGGTCCGTAGCCAAAAACATTCAGTACTTC. Translation: CSASRSVAKNIQYF.

Ten or more counts support this clonotype. The genes are TRBV4-1 and TRBJ1-1, with D possibly TRBD1 on 5 matching bases. V was shortened by 4 bases and J by 3 bases, with 18 bases between the two germline ends. The germline V gene has CDR1 MGHRA and CDR2 YSYEKL. The CDR3 consists of 16 residues. The DNA for the CDR3 is TGCGCCAGCAGCCCCCCTTCGGCAGGGAGATACACTGAAGCTTTCTTT. Amino acids: CASSPPSAGRYTEAFF.

In this sample, this clonotype turned up a few times. The gene calls are TRBV6-1 and TRBJ1-1; TRBD1 aligns across 7 bases. Germline values: CDR1 MNHNS, CDR2 SASEGT. The V and J ends lost 6 bases and 2 bases, in that order; junction bases with no gene match: 6. The CDR3 loop spans 14 amino acids. CDR3 nucleotides: TGTGCCAGCAGGGCCCGGGACAGCAACACTGAAGCTTTCTTT. This encodes CASRARDSNTEAFF.

This clonotype was seen ten or more times. This chain joins TRBV9 and TRBJ1-6, with TRBD1 matching over 7 bases. V gave up 3 bases and J gave up 3 bases; unmatched junction bases: 6. The CDR3 extends over 16 amino acids. Germline CDR1 SGDLS, CDR2 YYNGEE. CDR3 coding DNA: TGTGCCAGCAGCGCGGACAGGAGCCTCTATAATTCACCCCTCCACTTT. It encodes CASSADRSLYNSPLHF.

This clonotype appeared many times. The chain combines TRBV20-1 with TRBJ1-5, with TRBD1 as a possible D gene (5 bases). The V gene lost 1 base and the J gene lost 1 base, with 11 bases spanning the gap. This CDR3 region has 15 residues. Per the germline V gene, CDR1 is DFQATT and CDR2 is SNEGSKA (reference sequence). Written as DNA, the CDR3 is TGCAGTGCTAGAGCCCGACAGATAAGCAATCAGCCCCAGCATTTT. This sequence encodes CSARARQISNQPQHF.

V usage is TRBV6-5 and J usage is TRBJ2-3; tentatively, D is TRBD2 (5 bases). V was clipped by 8 bases and J by 1 base, with 7 bases between them. The CDR3 contains 12 residues. CDR1 and CDR2 (germline): MNHEY, SVGAGI. The CDR3 loop is CASARGTDTQYF. Written as DNA, the CDR3 is TGTGCCAGCGCGCGGGGCACAGATACGCAGTATTTT.

This clonotype was seen many times. This chain connects TRBV20-1 to TRBJ2-3; 7 nucleotides line up with TRBD2. Germline V gene sequence: CDR1 DFQATT, CDR2 SNEGSKA (reference sequence). There are 13 residues in the CDR3. V trimming: 6 bases; J trimming: 1 base; junction bases outside the gene matches: 4. Written as DNA, the CDR3 is TGCAGTGCCGCTAGCGGACGCACAGATACGCAGTATTTT. Translation: CSAASGRTDTQYF.

Details on this clonotype: This may be a read error: a much more frequent sequence differs by one nucleotide. The genes are TRBV6-6 and TRBJ2-7; a possible D gene is TRBD2 (5 bases). Germline V gene data show CDR1 as MNHNY and CDR2 as SVGAGI (reference sequence). The CDR3 has 13 amino acids. The CDR3 here is CAISYAGVAEQYF. The CDR3 region has the DNA TGTGCCATCAGTTACGCCGGGGTGGCCGAGCAGTACTTC.

At least ten counts were recorded for this clonotype. The rearrangement links TRBV5-1 to TRBJ2-7; D tentatively reads TRBD1 or TRBD2 (5 bases each). There are 14 residues in the CDR3. Trimming stripped 1 base from V and 2 bases from J, with 10 bases between. Per germline, CDR1 SGHRS and CDR2 YFSETQ. The CDR3 region is CASSLTGGTYEQYF. The CDR3 nucleotides are TGCGCCAGCAGCTTGACAGGAGGTACCTACGAGCAGTACTTC.

At least ten counts were recorded for this clonotype. The chain employs TRBV7-9 and TRBJ1-2; 10 positions agree with TRBD1. Unmatched junction bases numbered 9, after V lost 4 bases and J lost 7 bases. The germline CDR1 and CDR2 sequences are SEHNR and FQNEAQ (reference sequence). This CDR3 is built from 15 residues. The CDR3: CASSSDRGRGRGYTF. DNA of the CDR3: TGTGCCAGCAGCTCCGACAGGGGGCGAGGCCGTGGCTACACCTTC.

The J gene is TRBJ2-7, the V gene TRBV4-3; 7 nucleotides agree with TRBD2. The V gene's germline CDR1 is LGHNA and CDR2 YSLEER. The trim removed 0 bases at V and 0 bases at J, leaving 11 bases unmatched. The CDR3 covers 18 residues. In DNA form, the CDR3 reads TGCGCCAGCAGCCAAGAACGGGAGGAGAGCCGCAGCTCCTACGAGCAGTACTTC. As protein: CASSQEREESRSSYEQYF.

This clonotype appeared many times. The rearrangement joins TRBV7-8 to TRBJ2-5; tentatively, D is TRBD1 (6 bases). The CDR3 runs to 15 residues. Germline CDR1 reads SGHVS; CDR2 reads FQNEAQ. V lost 4 bases and J lost 1, with 13 bases in between. CDR3 sequence reads: CASSSSAGAQETQYF. As DNA, the CDR3 is TGTGCCAGCAGCTCCTCCGCAGGGGCCCAAGAGACCCAGTACTTC.

The J gene is TRBJ2-3, the V gene TRBV24-1; no clear D. The ends were cut back, 8 bases at V and 6 bases at J, with 11 bases in the middle. There are 12 residues in the CDR3. Per germline, CDR1 KGHDR and CDR2 SFDVKD. DNA for the CDR3: TGTGCCACCACCGGAAGAGATGATACGCAGTATTTT. As protein: CATTGRDDTQYF.

This clonotype was seen repeatedly, ten times or more. The chain links TRBV7-9 to TRBJ2-1, with D possibly matching TRBD1 (5 bases). Germline CDR1 reads SEHNR; CDR2 reads FQNEAQ (reference sequence). The germline V and J ends were trimmed by 3 bases and 4 bases, with 13 bases remaining between them. The CDR3 runs to 15 residues. For the CDR3, the DNA is TGTGCCAGCAGCTTGGGCCAGGGCAAATACAATGAGCAGTTCTTC. Residues: CASSLGQGKYNEQFF.

This clonotype came up many times. The rearrangement links TRBV2 to TRBJ1-2, with TRBD1 identical over 12 bases. The V segment lost 5 bases and the J segment 4 bases; nucleotides outside the gene matches: 2. The CDR3 length is 14 residues. Germline CDR1 and CDR2: SNHLY and FYNNEI. Here the CDR3 DNA reads TGTGCCAGCAGTCCGGGACAGGGGGCCTATGGCTACACCTTC. The encoded protein is CASSPGQGAYGYTF. The full variable domain, in which reference TRBV2 and TRBJ1-2 provide the parts outside the CDR3, is EPEVTQTPSHQVTQMGQEVILRCVPISNHLYFYWYRQILGQKVEFLVSFYNNEISEKSEIFDDQFSVERPDGSNFTLKIRSTKLEDSAMYFCASSPGQGAYGYTFGSGTRLTVV.

This chain connects TRBV27 to TRBJ2-2; D possibly corresponds to TRBD1 (6 bases). Trimming removed 8 bases at V and 6 bases at J, with 7 bases between. The CDR3 length is 11 residues. Germline CDR1 and CDR2: MNHEY and SMNVEV (reference sequence). CDR3 DNA sequence: TGTGCCAGCGGGGGCGCCGGGGAGCTGTTTTTT. Its protein product is CASGGAGELFF.

This clonotype was picked up many times. The rearrangement uses TRBV5-1 and TRBJ2-3, with a possible D match to TRBD2 (7 bases). Germline V gives CDR1 SGHRS, CDR2 YFSETQ. This CDR3 is built from 17 residues. The germline V and J ends were trimmed by 1 base and 3 bases, with 18 bases remaining between them. The CDR3 nucleotides are TGCGCCAGCAGCTTGATGGGGGGGGCCGGTGTGACAGATACGCAGTATTTT. Translated: CASSLMGGAGVTDTQYF.

A single count supports this clonotype. With a much larger clone just one base away, this may be a read error. The rearrangement links TRBV20-1 to TRBJ2-5; perhaps D is TRBD1 or TRBD2 (5 bases each). The V end lost 0 bases, the J end lost 4 bases, and 6 bases lay between the germline ends. CDR1 is DFQATT, CDR2 SNEGSKA, per germline (reference sequence). The CDR3 has 12 amino acids. The CDR3 DNA reads TGCAGTGCTAGAGAGGGGGTAGAGACCCAGTACTTC. Protein: CSAREGVETQYF.

The V and J genes are TRBV12-3 or TRBV12-4 and TRBJ1-2; D remains unclear. The germline V and J ends were trimmed by 6 bases and 4 bases, with 12 bases remaining between them. The CDR3 totals 13 residues. The DNA of the CDR3 is TGTGCCAGCAGCCCCCCTATAATCTATGGCTACACCTTC. Translating it yields CASSPPIIYGYTF.

This clonotype was recorded at least ten times. This rearrangement joins TRBV20-1 to TRBJ1-3, with D unresolved. This CDR3 region has 12 residues. V was trimmed by 3 bases and J by 3 bases, leaving 6 bases between them. CDR1 and CDR2 from the germline V gene are DFQATT and SNEGSKA (reference sequence). The CDR3 coding sequence is TGCAGTGCTAGTGCGAGTGGAAACACCATATATTTT. Residues: CSASASGNTIYF.